In this sample, the clone carrying this TCR beta chain turned up a few times. Antigen: not known. The data were obtained in a study of cytomegalovirus exposure and HLA in healthy donors. For the study at large: A prior analysis found about 110 million unique TCR beta sequences from approximately 200 million T cells.

The V gene's germline CDR1 is WSHSY and CDR2 SAAADI. The CDR3 covers 16 residues. J lost 6 bases, V lost 6 bases, and 8 bases had no gene match. The PCR had 60 Vbeta and 13 Jbeta primers. The protocol was immunoSEQ multiplex PCR, while the TCRdb copy is restricted to in-frame clones and leaves out a portion. The sample gives over 150,000 clones, approximately 75% of which show up once; roughly 2.1% is in the top ten. Study findings and constraints: Segments of the TCR beta V type were, in most cases, productive about 90% or about 30% of the time in an earlier analysis. A missense variant in DCLRE1C was later tied to TCR beta V- and J-gene trimming.

The chain carries TRBV10-2 and TRBJ2-2; 12 nucleotides align to TRBD1. The sample taken for sequencing was PBMCs. This TCR was sampled from a man between 45 and 60 years old in good health and CMV-seropositive. The CDR3 bases are TGCGCCAGCAGCCCCTTTGGGACAGGGGGCTCCGGGGAGCTGTTTTTT. This encodes CASSPFGTGGSGELFF.